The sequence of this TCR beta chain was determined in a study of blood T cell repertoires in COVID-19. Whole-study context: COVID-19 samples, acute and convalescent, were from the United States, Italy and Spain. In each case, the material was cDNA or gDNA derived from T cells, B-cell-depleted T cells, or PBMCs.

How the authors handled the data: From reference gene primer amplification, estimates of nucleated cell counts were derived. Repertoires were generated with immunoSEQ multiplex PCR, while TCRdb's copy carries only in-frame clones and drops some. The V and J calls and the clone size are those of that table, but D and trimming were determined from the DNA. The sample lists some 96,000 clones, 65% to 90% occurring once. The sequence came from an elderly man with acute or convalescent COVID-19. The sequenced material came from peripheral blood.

The CDR3 DNA is TGTGCCATCAGTGAGTCCCTACAGGAAAACTCTGGAAACACCATATATTTT. Translated: CAISESLQENSGNTIYF. The chain uses TRBV10-3 and TRBJ1-3, with D maybe TRBD1 (5 bases). Germline V gives CDR1 ENHRY, CDR2 SYGVKD. The CDR3 is 17 residues long. V gave up 0 bases and J gave up 0 bases, with 12 bases separating them.